These T cell receptor beta chains were read from a single sample in a study of immune evolution from preneoplasia to lung adenocarcinoma. Here immunoSEQ multiplex PCR was the method, and the copy in TCRdb shows in-frame clones only, minus some. This sample has approximately 3,000 clones, with roughly nine tenths found just once. Sample: FFPE adjacent normal lung tissue. These receptors originate from a person aged 70 to 85 with lung adenocarcinoma. Both conserved end residues are part of each CDR3.

>TRBV5-1|TRBJ2-7
CASSLRDTYEQYF
>TRBV5-4|TRBJ1-1
CASSLKNIGGPNTEAFF
>TRBV27|TRBJ2-5
CASSLSGTGYQETQYF
>TRBV7-9|TRBJ2-7
CASSPHWTGSFYEQYF
>TRBV6-5|TRBJ2-7
CASSYGDNTYEQYF
>TRBV7-9|TRBJ2-3
CASVEGPLVDTQYF
>TRBV29-1|TRBJ1-1
CSGTGNTEAFF
>TRBV28|TRBJ1-1
CASSLQGAMNTEAFF
>TRBV28|TRBJ1-5
CASSLGSGYYSNQPQHF
>TRBV6-5|TRBJ1-1
CASREDRGTEAFF
>TRBV28|TRBJ1-2
CASKPREWGSGYTF
>TRBV6-1|TRBJ2-1
CAMGGLAGGPGEQFF
>TRBV5-4|TRBJ2-1
CASSLVVTGSYNEQFF
>TRBV2|TRBJ2-7
CASSWDSSYEQYF
>TRBV5-1|TRBJ2-2
CATGTSVDTGELFF
>TRBV6-1|TRBJ1-5
CASSEWDSRDQPQHF
>TRBV19|TRBJ2-7
CASSTRPGQGYEQYF
>TRBV5-8|TRBJ2-5
CASSKPTSGGETQYF
>TRBV28|TRBJ2-3
CASSLRNSGGVVDTQYF
>TRBV15|TRBJ2-1
CATSRDSRGYNEQFF
>TRBV4-1|TRBJ2-2
CASSQEVYSTGELFF
>TRBV29-1|TRBJ1-2
CSVEGPKGSDPYGYTF
>TRBV5-4|TRBJ2-7
CASSGGGRGAYEQYF
>TRBV2|TRBJ2-1
CASSLPKISYNEQFF
>TRBV7-9|TRBJ2-7
CASSLDQGSYEQYF
>TRBV6-1|TRBJ1-2
CASSVSTAGGYGYTF
>TRBV5-1|TRBJ2-7
CASSHLGQGSYEQYF
>TRBV18|TRBJ2-7
CASSPPGLQGAYEQYF
>TRBV14|TRBJ2-1
CASSQDRRSYNEQFF
>TRBV6-5|TRBJ2-7
CASSYSPHGTYEQYF
>TRBV30|TRBJ2-7
CALIGDPLAGDAHEQYF
>TRBV7-9|TRBJ2-1
CASSLGLVGEQFF
>TRBV2|TRBJ2-4
CASTDRGKNIQYF
>TRBV29-1|TRBJ2-7
CSVVGQGYEQYF
>TRBV15|TRBJ2-1
CATSQRDRLINEQFF
>TRBV5-1|TRBJ1-4
CASSLVDRENEKLFF
>TRBV11-2|TRBJ1-5
CASSPQNNQPQHF
>TRBV28|TRBJ2-5
CASSFLPRGPEETQYF
>TRBV5-6|TRBJ2-7
CASRVGLAGEYF
>TRBV4-2|TRBJ2-7
CASSQTSGGASYEQYF
>TRBV4-1|TRBJ1-1
CASSERENTEAFF
>TRBV10-1|TRBJ1-3
CASSESRQGISGNTIYF
>TRBV18|TRBJ1-5
CASSPRESQPQHF
>TRBV11-3|TRBJ1-6
CASSTKADSYNSPLHF
>TRBV27|TRBJ2-2
CASSSGLGGELFF
>TRBV18|TRBJ1-1
CASSPPMREYPGGEAFF
>TRBV27|TRBJ2-5
CASRRDWAGQETQYF
>TRBV6-1|TRBJ1-5
CASSELGAGNQPQHF
>TRBV28|TRBJ1-2
CASTVQDNYGYTF
>TRBV28|TRBJ2-5
CASRLPGGETQYF
>TRBV30|TRBJ1-3
CAWSVPPSGYGSGNTIYF
>TRBV6-5|TRBJ2-3
CASSYRQGADTQYF
>TRBV7-2|TRBJ2-3
CASRTSGRHSTDTQYF
>TRBV9|TRBJ1-1
CASSPDSANAEAFF
>TRBV29-1|TRBJ2-1
CSVRRVDNEQFF